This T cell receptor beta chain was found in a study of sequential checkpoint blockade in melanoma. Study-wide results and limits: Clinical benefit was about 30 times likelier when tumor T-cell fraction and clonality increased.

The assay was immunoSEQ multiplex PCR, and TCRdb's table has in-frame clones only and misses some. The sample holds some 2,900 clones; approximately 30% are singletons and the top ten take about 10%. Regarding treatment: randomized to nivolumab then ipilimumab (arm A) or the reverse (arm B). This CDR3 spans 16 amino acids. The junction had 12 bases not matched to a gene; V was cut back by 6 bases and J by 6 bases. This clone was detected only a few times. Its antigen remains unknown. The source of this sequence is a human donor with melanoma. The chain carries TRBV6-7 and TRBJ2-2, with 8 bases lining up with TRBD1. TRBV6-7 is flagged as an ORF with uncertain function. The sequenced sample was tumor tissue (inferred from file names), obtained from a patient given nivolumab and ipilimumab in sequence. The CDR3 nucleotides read TGTGCCAGCAGCCACGACAGGGGAATGATGGCCGGGGAGCTGTTTTTT. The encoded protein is CASSHDRGMMAGELFF.